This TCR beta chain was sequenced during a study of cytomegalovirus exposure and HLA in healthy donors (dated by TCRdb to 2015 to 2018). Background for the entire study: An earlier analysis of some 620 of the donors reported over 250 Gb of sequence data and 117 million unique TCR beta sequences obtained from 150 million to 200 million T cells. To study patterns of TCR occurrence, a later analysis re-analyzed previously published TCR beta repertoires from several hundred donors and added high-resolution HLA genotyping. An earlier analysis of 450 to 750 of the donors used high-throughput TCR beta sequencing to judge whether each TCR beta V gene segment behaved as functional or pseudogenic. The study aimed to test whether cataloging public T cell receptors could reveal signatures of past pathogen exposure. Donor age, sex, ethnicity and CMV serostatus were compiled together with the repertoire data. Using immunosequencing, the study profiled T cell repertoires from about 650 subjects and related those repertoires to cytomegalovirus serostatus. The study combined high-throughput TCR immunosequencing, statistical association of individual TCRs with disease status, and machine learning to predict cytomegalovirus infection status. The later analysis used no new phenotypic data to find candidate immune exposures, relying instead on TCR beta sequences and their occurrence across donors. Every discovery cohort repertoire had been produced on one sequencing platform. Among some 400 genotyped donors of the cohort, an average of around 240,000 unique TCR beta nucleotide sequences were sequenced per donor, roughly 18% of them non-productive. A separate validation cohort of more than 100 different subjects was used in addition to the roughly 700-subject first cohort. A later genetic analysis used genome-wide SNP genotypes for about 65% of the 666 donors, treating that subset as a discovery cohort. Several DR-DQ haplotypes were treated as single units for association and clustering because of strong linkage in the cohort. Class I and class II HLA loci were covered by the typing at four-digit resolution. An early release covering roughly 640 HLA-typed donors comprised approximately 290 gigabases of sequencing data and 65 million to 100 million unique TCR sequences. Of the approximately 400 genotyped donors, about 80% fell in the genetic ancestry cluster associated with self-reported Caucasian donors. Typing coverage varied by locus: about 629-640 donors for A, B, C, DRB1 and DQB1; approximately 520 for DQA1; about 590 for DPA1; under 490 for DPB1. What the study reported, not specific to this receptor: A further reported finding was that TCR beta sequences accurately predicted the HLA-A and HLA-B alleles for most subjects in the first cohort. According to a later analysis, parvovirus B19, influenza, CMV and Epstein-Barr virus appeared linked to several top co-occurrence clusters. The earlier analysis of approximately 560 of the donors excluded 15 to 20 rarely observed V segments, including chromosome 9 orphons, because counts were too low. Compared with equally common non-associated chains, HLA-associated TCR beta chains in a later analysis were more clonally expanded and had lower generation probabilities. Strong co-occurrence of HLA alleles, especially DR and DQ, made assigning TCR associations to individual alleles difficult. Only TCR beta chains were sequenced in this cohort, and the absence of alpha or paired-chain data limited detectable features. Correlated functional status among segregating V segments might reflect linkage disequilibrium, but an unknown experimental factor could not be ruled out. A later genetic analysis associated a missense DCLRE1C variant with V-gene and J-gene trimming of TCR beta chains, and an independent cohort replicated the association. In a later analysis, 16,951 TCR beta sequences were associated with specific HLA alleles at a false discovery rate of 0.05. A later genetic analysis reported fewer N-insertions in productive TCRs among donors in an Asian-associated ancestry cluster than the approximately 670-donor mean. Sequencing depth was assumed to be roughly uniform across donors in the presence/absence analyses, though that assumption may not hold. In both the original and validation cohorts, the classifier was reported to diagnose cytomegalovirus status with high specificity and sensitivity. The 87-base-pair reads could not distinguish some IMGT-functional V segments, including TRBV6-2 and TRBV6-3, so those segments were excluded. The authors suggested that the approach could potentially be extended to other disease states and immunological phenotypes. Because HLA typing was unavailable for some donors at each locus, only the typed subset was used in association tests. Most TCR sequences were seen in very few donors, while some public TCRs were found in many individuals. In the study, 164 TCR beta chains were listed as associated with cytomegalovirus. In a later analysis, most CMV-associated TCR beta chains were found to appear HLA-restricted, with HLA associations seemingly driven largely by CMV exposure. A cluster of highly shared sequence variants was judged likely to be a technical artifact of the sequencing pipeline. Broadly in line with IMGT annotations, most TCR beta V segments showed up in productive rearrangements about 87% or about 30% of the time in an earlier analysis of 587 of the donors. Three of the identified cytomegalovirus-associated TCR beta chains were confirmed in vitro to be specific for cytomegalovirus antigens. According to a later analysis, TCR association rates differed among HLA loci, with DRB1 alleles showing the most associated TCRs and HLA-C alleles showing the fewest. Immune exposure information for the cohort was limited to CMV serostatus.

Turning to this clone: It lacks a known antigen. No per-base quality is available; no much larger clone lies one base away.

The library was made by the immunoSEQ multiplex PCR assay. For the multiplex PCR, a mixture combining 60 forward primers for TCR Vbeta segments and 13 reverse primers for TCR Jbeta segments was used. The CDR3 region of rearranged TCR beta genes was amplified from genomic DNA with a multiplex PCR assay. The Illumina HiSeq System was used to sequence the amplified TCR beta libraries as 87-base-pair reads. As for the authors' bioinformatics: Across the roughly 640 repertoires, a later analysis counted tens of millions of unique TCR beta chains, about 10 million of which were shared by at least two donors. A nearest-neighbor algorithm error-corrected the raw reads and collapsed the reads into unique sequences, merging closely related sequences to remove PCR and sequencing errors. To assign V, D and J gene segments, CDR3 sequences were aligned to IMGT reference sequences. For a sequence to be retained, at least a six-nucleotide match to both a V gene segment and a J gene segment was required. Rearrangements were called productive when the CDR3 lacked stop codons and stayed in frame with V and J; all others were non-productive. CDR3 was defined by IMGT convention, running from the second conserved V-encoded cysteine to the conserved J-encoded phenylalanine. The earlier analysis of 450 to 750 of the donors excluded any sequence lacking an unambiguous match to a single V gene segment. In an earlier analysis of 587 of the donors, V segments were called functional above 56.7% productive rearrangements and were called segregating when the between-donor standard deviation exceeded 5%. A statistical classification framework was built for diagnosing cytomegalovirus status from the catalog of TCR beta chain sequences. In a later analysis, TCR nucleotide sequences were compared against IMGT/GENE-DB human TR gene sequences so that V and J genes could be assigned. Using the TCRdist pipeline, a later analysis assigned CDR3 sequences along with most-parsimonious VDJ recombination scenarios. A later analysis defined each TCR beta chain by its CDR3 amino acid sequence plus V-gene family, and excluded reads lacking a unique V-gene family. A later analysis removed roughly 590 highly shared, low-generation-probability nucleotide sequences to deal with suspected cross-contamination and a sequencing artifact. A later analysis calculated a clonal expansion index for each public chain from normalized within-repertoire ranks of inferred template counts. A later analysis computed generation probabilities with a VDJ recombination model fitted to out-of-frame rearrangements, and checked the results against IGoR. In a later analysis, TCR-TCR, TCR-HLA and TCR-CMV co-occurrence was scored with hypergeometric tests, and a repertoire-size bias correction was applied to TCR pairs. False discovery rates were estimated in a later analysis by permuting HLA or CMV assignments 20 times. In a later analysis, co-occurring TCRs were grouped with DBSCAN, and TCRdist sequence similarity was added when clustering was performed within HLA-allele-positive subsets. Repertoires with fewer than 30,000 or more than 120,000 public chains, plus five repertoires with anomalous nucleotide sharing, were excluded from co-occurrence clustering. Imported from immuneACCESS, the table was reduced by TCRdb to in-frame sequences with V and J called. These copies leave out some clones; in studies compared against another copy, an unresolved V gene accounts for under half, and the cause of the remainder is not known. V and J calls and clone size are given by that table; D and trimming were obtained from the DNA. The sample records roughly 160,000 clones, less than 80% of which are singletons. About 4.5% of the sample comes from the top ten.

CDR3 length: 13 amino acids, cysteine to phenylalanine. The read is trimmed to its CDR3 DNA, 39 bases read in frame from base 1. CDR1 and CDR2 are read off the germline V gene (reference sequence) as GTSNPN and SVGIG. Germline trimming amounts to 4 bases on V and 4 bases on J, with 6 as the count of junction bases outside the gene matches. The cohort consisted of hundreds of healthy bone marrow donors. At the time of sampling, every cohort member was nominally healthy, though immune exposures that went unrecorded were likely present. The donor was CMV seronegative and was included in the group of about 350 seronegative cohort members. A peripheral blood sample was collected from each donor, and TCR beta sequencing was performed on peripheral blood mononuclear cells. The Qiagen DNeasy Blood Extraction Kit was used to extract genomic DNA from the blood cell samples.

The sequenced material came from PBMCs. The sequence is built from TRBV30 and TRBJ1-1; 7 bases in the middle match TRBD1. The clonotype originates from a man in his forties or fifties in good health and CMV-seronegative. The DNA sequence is TGTGCCTGGACCCGACAGGGAGGCACTGAAGCTTTCTTT. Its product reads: CAWTRQGGTEAFF.